These 21 T cell receptor beta chains came from one sample sequenced in a study of T cells after yellow fever vaccination. One entry per CDR3 protein, called by TCRdb with MiXCR from the 5' RACE reads. The sample contains about 510,000 distinct CDR3 sequences, 20% to 25% of which appear only once. This material consisted of PBMCs, taken about 20 days after the first yellow fever vaccination. These TCRs come from a man aged 18 to 35 who received the YFV17D yellow fever vaccine.

This clonotype was seen many times. An end of the junction does not agree with germline; a read error may underlie this. The chain recombines TRBV12-3 or TRBV12-4 with TRBJ2-2; D is ambiguous. CDR3 length: 13 amino acids. The CDR3 protein is CASSLQNTGELFF. In DNA form, the CDR3 reads TGCGCCAGCAGCTTACAGAACACCGGGGAGCTGTTTTTT.

The J gene is TRBJ1-4, the V gene TRBV5-1; D call uncertain. The CDR3 runs 14 residues. Trimming left V 4 bases short and J 8 bases short, with 15 bases between. CDR1 SGHRS and CDR2 YFSETQ come from the germline V gene. For the CDR3, the DNA is TGCGCCAGCAGCCTCCGCGGCCAACGGGAAAAACTGTTTTTT. Translation gives CASSLRGQREKLFF.

This clonotype has just a few counts. The gene calls are TRBV7-2 and TRBJ1-6; unclear D gene. There are 15 residues in the CDR3. CDR1 is SGHTA and CDR2 is FQGNSA in the germline V gene. Trimming removed 1 base at V and 7 bases at J, with 11 bases between. The CDR3 spells CASSLVVPENSPLHF. The DNA for the CDR3 is TGTGCCAGCAGCTTAGTCGTTCCAGAAAATTCACCCCTCCACTTT.

A note on this clonotype: Its ends do not fully match the called genes, so a read error is possible. The rearrangement joins TRBV5-1 to TRBJ2-1; 13 bases are shared with TRBD2. Germline lookup yields CDR1 SGHRS and CDR2 YFSETQ. The CDR3 is 14 amino acids. CDR3 bases: TGTGCCAGCAGTTCGACTAGCGGGGGGAATGAGCAGTTCTTC. It translates to CASSSTSGGNEQFF.

V usage is TRBV20-1 and J usage is TRBJ2-1, with TRBD2 identical over 12 bases. J lost 5 bases, V lost 5 bases, and 4 bases had no gene match. The germline V gene has CDR1 DFQATT and CDR2 SNEGSKA (reference sequence). The CDR3 is 14 amino acids. The CDR3 DNA is TGCAGTGCTGGACTAGCGGGGCCACACAATGAGCAGTTCTTC. It encodes CSAGLAGPHNEQFF.

The CDR3 loop reads CASSLGVGNEQFF. For the CDR3, the DNA is TGTGCCAGCAGCTTAGGCGTTGGGAATGAGCAGTTCTTC. The chain carries TRBV7-2 and TRBJ2-1, with D uncertain. V was shortened by 1 base and J by 7 bases, with 8 bases between the two germline ends. In germline, CDR1 is SGHTA, CDR2 FQGNSA. The CDR3 spans 13 residues.

The chain combines TRBV10-3 with TRBJ2-5; TRBD2 matches at 7 bases. From germline, CDR1 is ENHRY and CDR2 SYGVKD. The CDR3 extends over 16 amino acids. With V trimmed by 3 bases and J by 0 bases, 7 bases remained unmatched. The chain's CDR3 is CAISELRGRYQETQYF. The CDR3 nucleotides read TGTGCCATCAGTGAATTGCGGGGGAGGTACCAAGAGACCCAGTACTTC.

A few counts support this clonotype. The chain couples TRBV3-1 to TRBJ1-3; possibly TRBD1 for D (5 bases). Germline values: CDR1 LGHDT, CDR2 YNNKEL (reference sequence). The V gene lost 1 base and the J gene lost 0 bases, with 7 bases spanning the gap. The CDR3 has 15 amino acids. CDR3 amino acids: CASSQGTHSGNTIYF. DNA of the CDR3: TGTGCCAGCAGCCAAGGGACACACTCTGGAAACACCATATATTTT.

V gene TRBV7-8 combines with J gene TRBJ2-3, with 12 bases matching TRBD2. The J segment lost 6 bases and the V segment lost 6 bases, leaving 13 bases of the junction unmatched. The CDR3 spans 17 residues. Germline assignment: CDR1 SGHVS and CDR2 FQNEAQ. CDR3: CASRSPSGGGVVDTQYF. The CDR3 nucleotides are TGTGCCAGCAGGTCCCCTAGCGGGGGGGGGGTTGTGGATACGCAGTATTTT.

This chain joins TRBV5-1 and TRBJ2-1; 11 positions match TRBD2. With 5 bases clipped from V and 1 base from J, the junction kept 5 bases outside the gene matches. This CDR3 has 16 residues. Germline loops: CDR1 SGHRS, CDR2 YFSETQ. The CDR3 region has the DNA TGCGCCAGCAGGGCCACTAGCGGGGGTTCCTACAATGAGCAGTTCTTC. This translates into CASRATSGGSYNEQFF.

The sample holds many counts of this clonotype. J is TRBJ2-7 and V is TRBV12-3 or TRBV12-4, with TRBD1 matching over 9 bases. The ends lost 1 base at V and 5 bases at J; junction bases unmatched: 9. The CDR3 totals 16 residues. The CDR3, as DNA: TGTGCCAGCAGTTTAGATGGTACAGGGGGCAACGACGAGCAGTACGTC. Translation gives CASSLDGTGGNDEQYV.

V gene TRBV20-1 combines with J gene TRBJ2-1, with D unresolved. This CDR3 has 13 residues. Germline lookup yields CDR1 DFQATT and CDR2 SNEGSKA (reference sequence). The V and J ends lost 6 bases and 3 bases respectively, with 12 bases between them. Here the CDR3 reads CSAISPYYNEQFF. In nucleotides, the CDR3 is TGCAGTGCCATTTCGCCCTACTACAATGAGCAGTTCTTC.

The V call is TRBV9, the J call TRBJ1-1; D call uncertain. The V end was cut by 2 bases, the J end by 0 bases, with 14 bases between. The CDR3 is made up of 16 amino acids. Germline CDR1 is SGDLS and CDR2 is YYNGEE. The CDR3: CASSVSRQFLNTEAFF. The CDR3, as DNA: TGTGCCAGCAGCGTTTCCAGGCAGTTCCTGAACACTGAAGCTTTCTTT.

This rearrangement joins TRBV20-1 to TRBJ2-2; no clear D gene. CDR1 is DFQATT and CDR2 is SNEGSKA in the germline V gene (reference sequence). Trimming pared 2 bases from V and 6 bases from J, leaving 10 bases between. The CDR3 consists of 13 residues. In DNA, the CDR3 is TGCAGTGCTAGACCCGGACCCCCCGGGGAGCTGTTTTTT. Its translation: CSARPGPPGELFF.

This clonotype occurred once. This sequence joins TRBV10-3 and TRBJ2-3, with 9 bases aligning to TRBD1. This CDR3 has 17 residues. Germline V lookup: CDR1 ENHRY, CDR2 SYGVKD. Trimming cost V 0 bases and J 0 bases; bases outside gene matches: 4. The CDR3 DNA reads TGTGCCATCAGTGAGTCGGAGACAGGGGGTAGCACAGATACGCAGTATTTT. This gives the protein CAISESETGGSTDTQYF.

This clonotype was counted between two and nine times. The chain recombines TRBV25-1 with TRBJ2-7; D is possibly TRBD1 or TRBD2 (5 bases each). V lost 6 bases and J lost 2, with 20 bases in between. The V gene's germline CDR1 is MGHDK and CDR2 SYGVNS. The CDR3 covers 16 residues. The CDR3: CASRGDQVKLPYEQYV. CDR3 DNA: TGTGCCAGCAGGGGGGACCAGGTAAAATTGCCCTACGAGCAGTACGTC.

V and J are TRBV7-9 and TRBJ2-3; D gene unclear. With 4 bases removed from V and 4 bases from J, the gap between germline ends came to 9 bases. Germline assignment: CDR1 SEHNR and CDR2 FQNEAQ (reference sequence). CDR3 length: 13 residues. CDR3 nucleotides: TGTGCCAGCAGCTCCCCCGTAGCAGATACGCAGTATTTT. Translating gives CASSSPVADTQYF. The whole variable domain, remainder taken from reference TRBV7-9 and TRBJ2-3, is DTGVSQNPRHKITKRGQNVTFRCDPISEHNRLYWYRQTLGQGPEFLTYFQNEAQLEKSRLLSDRFSAERPKGSFSTLEIQRTEQGDSAMYLCASSSPVADTQYFGPGTRLTVL.

This clonotype was found a few times. The V gene is TRBV9, the J gene TRBJ2-3, with 8 bases matching TRBD2. CDR1 is SGDLS and CDR2 is YYNGEE in the germline V gene. Unmatched junction bases numbered 5, after V lost 3 bases and J lost 2 bases. This CDR3 is built from 15 residues. The CDR3 nucleotides read TGTGCCAGCAGCGCTACTAGCGGAGTCACAGATACGCAGTATTTT. This sequence encodes CASSATSGVTDTQYF.

The chain recombines TRBV4-3 with TRBJ2-1; a possible D gene is TRBD1 (6 bases). The CDR3 is 12 amino acids. V was trimmed by 3 bases and J by 11 bases, leaving 11 bases between them. Germline CDR1 LGHNA, CDR2 YSLEER. CDR3 nucleotides: TGCGCCAGCAGCCACCCAGGGGTTCAGCAGTTCTTC. Its translation: CASSHPGVQQFF.

This clonotype has a count of ten or more. V and J are TRBV29-1 and TRBJ1-5, with 7 bases that match TRBD1. The V and J ends lost 6 bases and 0 bases, in that order; junction bases with no gene match: 8. Germline V gives CDR1 SQVTM, CDR2 ANQGSEA. The CDR3 has 15 amino acids. Written as DNA, the CDR3 is TGCAGCGTCTCATTTGGGACAGCTAGCAATCAGCCCCAGCATTTT. Translated: CSVSFGTASNQPQHF.

The V gene is TRBV5-1, the J gene TRBJ2-2; the D is unclear. Trimming pared 4 bases from V and 1 base from J, leaving 11 bases between. The CDR3 extends over 15 amino acids. Germline CDR1 and CDR2: SGHRS and YFSETQ. CDR3 DNA: TGCGCCAGCAGCCAAGGGTCGGTGAACACCGGGGAGCTGTTTTTT. Encoded protein: CASSQGSVNTGELFF. Full variable domain (remainder filled in from reference TRBV5-1 and TRBJ2-2): KAGVTQTPRYLIKTRGQQVTLSCSPISGHRSVSWYQQTPGQGLQFLFEYFSETQRNKGNFPGRFSGRQFSNSRSEMNVSTLELGDSALYLCASSQGSVNTGELFFGEGSRLTVL.